A single sample gave rise to the 9 T cell receptor beta chains below, sequenced in a study of OX40 agonist ivuxolimab in advanced cancers. Data came from immunoSEQ multiplex PCR; TCRdb stores just in-frame clones and leaves some out. Counted here are some 83,000 clones, approximately 89% occurring once; the ten biggest clones make up under 0.8%. The sequences come from CD4+ or CD8+ T cells sorted from blood, collected in a trial of the OX40 agonist ivuxolimab. The receptor source for this set is an adult with an advanced solid tumor such as melanoma, head and neck, liver or kidney cancer.

This clone has just a few counts. The gene calls are TRBV6-1 and TRBJ2-3; the match to TRBD1 covers 8 bases. The J segment lost 3 bases and the V segment lost 3 bases, leaving 2 bases of the junction unmatched. This CDR3 comprises 14 residues. The V gene's germline CDR1 is MNHNS and CDR2 SASEGT. CDR3 residues: CASSETGVTDTQYF. The CDR3 nucleotides are TGTGCCAGCAGTGAGACAGGGGTGACAGATACGCAGTATTTT.

For the CDR3, the DNA is TGTGCCAGTAGTACCCCAACTGCCAATCAGCCCCAGCATTTT. Translated, it gives CASSTPTANQPQHF. The V and J genes are TRBV19 and TRBJ1-5; no reliable D call. Germline V gene sequence: CDR1 LNHDA, CDR2 SQIVND (reference sequence). The V end lost 4 bases, the J end lost 3 bases, and 10 bases lay between the germline ends. The length of the CDR3 is 14 residues. The full variable domain, with the rest looked up from reference TRBV19 and TRBJ1-5, is DGGITQSPKYLFRKEGQNVTLSCEQNLNHDAMYWYRQDPGQGLRLIYYSQIVNDFQKGDIAEGYSVSREKKESFPLTVTSAQKNPTAFYLCASSTPTANQPQHFGDGTRLSIL.

The genes are TRBV7-2 and TRBJ2-2, with D uncertain. With 0 bases removed from V and 7 bases from J, the gap between germline ends came to 6 bases. Per germline, CDR1 SGHTA and CDR2 FQGNSA. CDR3 length: 13 amino acids. The CDR3 DNA follows: TGTGCCAGCAGCTTAGCCCGGCGCGGGGAGCTGTTTTTT. Amino acid sequence: CASSLARRGELFF.

The CDR3 is CASPGGGNEQFF. In DNA form, the CDR3 reads TGCGCCAGCCCGGGGGGGGGCAATGAGCAGTTCTTC. The rearrangement links TRBV10-1 to TRBJ2-1, with 8 bases lining up with TRBD2. CDR3 length equals 12 residues. V was pared by 8 bases and J by 6 bases, with 3 bases of the junction left unmatched. The germline V gene has CDR1 WNHNN and CDR2 SYGVQD (reference sequence).

This clone was counted between two and nine times. A read error may produce the germline difference seen at one junction end. This chain joins TRBV6-6 and TRBJ2-7; 8 nucleotides align to TRBD1. This CDR3 contains 15 residues. Germline V lookup: CDR1 MNHNY, CDR2 SVGAGI (reference sequence). The CDR3 here is CASSDSGQDSYEQYF. The DNA of the CDR3 is TGTGCCAGCAGTGACTCGGGACAGGACTCCTACGAGCAGTACTTC.

V and J are TRBV11-3 and TRBJ1-1; 7 nucleotides line up with TRBD1. The ends lost 5 bases at V and 4 bases at J; junction bases unmatched: 13. The CDR3 runs 16 residues. Germline lookup yields CDR1 SGHNT and CDR2 YENEEA. The CDR3 DNA reads TGTGCCAGCAGCCCCGGCGGGACAGTTGGAACCACTGAAGCTTTCTTT. It translates to CASSPGGTVGTTEAFF.

The chain couples TRBV28 to TRBJ1-1; D ambiguous. This CDR3 has 13 residues. Germline V gene data show CDR1 as MDHEN and CDR2 as SYDVKM. V was clipped by 1 base and J by 5 bases, with 8 bases between them. CDR3 amino acids: CASSLLSRTEAFF. CDR3 nucleotide sequence: TGTGCCAGCAGTTTATTGAGTAGGACTGAAGCTTTCTTT. Combining the CDR3 with reference TRBV28 and TRBJ1-1 gives the whole variable domain DVKVTQSSRYLVKRTGEKVFLECVQDMDHENMFWYRQDPGLGLRLIYFSYDVKMKEKGDIPEGYSVSREKKERFSLILESASTNQTSMYLCASSLLSRTEAFFGQGTRLTVV.

The V call is TRBV2, the J call TRBJ2-5; tentative D call: TRBD2 (5 bases). The CDR3 contains 13 residues. Trimming shortened V by 3 bases and J by 7 bases, and 12 bases separated the two germline ends. Germline CDR1 reads SNHLY; CDR2 reads FYNNEI. The CDR3 bases are TGTGCCAGCAGTGAGGGAGTCGTGGGGACCCAGTACTTC. This translates into CASSEGVVGTQYF.

The chain has TRBV29-1 and TRBJ2-5; no clear D gene. The CDR3 is made up of 13 amino acids. The ends were cut back, 7 bases at V and 1 base at J, with 13 bases in the middle. The germline V gene has CDR1 SQVTM and CDR2 ANQGSEA. This CDR3 is CSGTQITQETQYF. The CDR3, as DNA: TGCAGCGGCACACAGATAACCCAAGAGACCCAGTACTTC.